The present T cell receptor beta chain was sequenced within a study of CD8 T cells in ankylosing spondylitis. The junction had 6 bases not matched to a gene; V was cut back by 6 bases and J by 5 bases. This CDR3 spans 15 amino acids. This clonotype has at least ten counts. Its matching antigen is unknown. Libraries of TCR beta came from quantitative 5'-RACE with molecular barcodes. TCRdb analysed the 5' RACE reads with MiXCR anew, one entry per CDR3 protein. The data contain over 200,000 distinct CDR3 sequences, 10% of them singletons. Study findings and constraints: The study looked at matched synovial fluid samples from ankylosing spondylitis patients. Disease-linked clones were reported to be significantly enriched there.

J is TRBJ2-2 and V is TRBV12-3 or TRBV12-4, with 10 bases identical to TRBD2. The source of this sequence is a male donor with ankylosing spondylitis or in good health (not recorded which). Source material: blood, either unsorted or a sorted T cell fraction (not recorded which). In DNA, the CDR3 is TGTGCCAGCAGCCCTAGCGGGGGACCAACCGGGGAGCTGTTTTTT. It translates to CASSPSGGPTGELFF.